This T cell receptor beta chain was recorded in a study of beta chain features in type 1 diabetes. General study results and limits: Shorter TCRB CDR3s, moderately but significantly so, were found in Type 1 diabetes patients in all four CD4+ subsets.

The germline gives CDR1 SNHLY, CDR2 FYNNEI. The V end lost 5 bases, the J end lost 3 bases, and 10 bases lay between the germline ends. There are 13 residues in the CDR3. Expressed TCRB transcripts were sequenced because the entire RNA isolate underwent reverse transcription. Sequencing of naive, central memory and regulatory T cell samples gave an average of about 3.57 million reads. Clones were sequenced by immunoSEQ multiplex PCR, and TCRdb holds only the in-frame ones, with some missing. The table shows 600,000 to 700,000 clones, with over 10% occurring only once. Remarks on this clone: The antigen is not known.

This TCR came from a man aged 30 to 39 with type 1 diabetes. Material for sequencing was naive CD4+ T cells from blood. The rearrangement links TRBV2 to TRBJ2-5; D is unresolved. CDR3: CASSSSGEETQYF. The CDR3 DNA reads TGTGCCAGCAGTTCAAGTGGGGAAGAGACCCAGTACTTC.